These 24 T cell receptor beta chains came from one sample sequenced in a study of T cell responses to AZD1222 COVID-19 vaccine. Using immunoSEQ multiplex PCR, the repertoire was profiled, and TCRdb retains in-frame clones only, with some absent. The sample carries approximately 150,000 clones, roughly nine tenths recorded once. Here the sequenced sample was peripheral blood, taken on day 0 of AZD1222 vaccination. The receptor source for this set is an adult in good health.

This clone was seen only once. The chain uses TRBV4-3 and TRBJ1-6, with 8 bases identical to TRBD1. V shed 4 bases, J shed 10 bases, and the junction held 3 bases outside the gene matches. The germline gives CDR1 LGHNA, CDR2 YSLEER. The CDR3 runs 13 residues. The CDR3 coding sequence is TGCGCCAGCAGCCGGACAGGGAACTCACCCCTCCACTTT. This codes for CASSRTGNSPLHF.

This clone was seen a few times. The chain links TRBV2 to TRBJ2-7, with 7 nucleotides matching TRBD1. CDR1 is SNHLY, CDR2 FYNNEI, per germline. This CDR3 has 13 amino acids. V lost 6 bases to trimming and J lost 4 bases; unmatched junction nucleotides: 6. The CDR3 nucleotides read TGTGCCAGCAGATCAAGGGACAGATACGAGCAGTACTTC. It specifies CASRSRDRYEQYF.

The chain combines TRBV7-2 with TRBJ2-3; 9 bases map to TRBD2. The CDR3 consists of 17 residues. The trim removed 3 bases at V and 2 bases at J, leaving 9 bases unmatched. Germline V gene lookup returns CDR1 SGHTA and CDR2 FQGNSA. The CDR3 sequence: CASSLAWRGGFTDTQYF. Here the CDR3 DNA reads TGTGCCAGCAGCTTGGCATGGCGGGGGGGATTCACAGATACGCAGTATTTT.

The chain recombines TRBV28 with TRBJ2-7; weak D call: TRBD2 (6 bases). The CDR3 consists of 15 residues. Looked up from germline, CDR1 is MDHEN and CDR2 is SYDVKM. V was pared by 5 bases and J by 1 base, with 15 bases between. Here the CDR3 DNA reads TGTGCCAGCAGTACCCTGCGGGATTATTCCTACGAGCAGTACTTC. The encoded protein is CASSTLRDYSYEQYF.

The chain has TRBV19 and TRBJ1-2, with D unclear. This CDR3 is built from 15 residues. The germline gives CDR1 LNHDA, CDR2 SQIVND (reference sequence). The V end lost 5 bases, the J end lost 1 base, and 14 bases lay between the germline ends. The DNA of the CDR3 is TGTGCCAGTAGTTTGAGCGGCGGGATTAACTATGGCTACACCTTC. Translating gives CASSLSGGINYGYTF.

V usage is TRBV9 and J usage is TRBJ2-7, with TRBD2 matching 14 bases. Trimming took 4 bases from V and 5 from J; bases not matched to a gene: 11. CDR1 SGDLS and CDR2 YYNGEE come from the germline V gene. There are 17 residues in the CDR3. CDR3 sequence reads: CASSIGTSGGAIHEQYF. In DNA form, the CDR3 reads TGTGCCAGCAGCATCGGGACTAGCGGGGGCGCGATCCACGAGCAGTACTTC. The variable domain in full, with the rest retrieved from reference TRBV9 and TRBJ2-7, is DSGVTQTPKHLITATGQRVTLRCSPRSGDLSVYWYQQSLDQGLQFLIQYYNGEERAKGNILERFSAQQFPDLHSELNLSSLELGDSALYFCASSIGTSGGAIHEQYFGPGTRLTVT.

The rearrangement uses TRBV11-2 and TRBJ2-2; unclear D gene. V lost 0 bases, J lost 7 bases, and 6 bases lay in between. The CDR3 runs 13 residues. The germline V gene encodes CDR1 SGHAT and CDR2 FQNNGV. Written as DNA, the CDR3 is TGTGCCAGCAGCTTAGAAGGGTACGGGGAGCTGTTTTTT. The encoded protein is CASSLEGYGELFF.

As to this clone: The junction shows a germline mismatch at one end, possibly a read error. The chain links TRBV7-9 to TRBJ2-3, with TRBD1 matching over 11 bases. The CDR3 extends over 13 amino acids. CDR1 is SEHNR and CDR2 is FQNEAQ in the germline V gene (reference sequence). The CDR3 DNA reads TGTGCCAGCAGCGCGGGACAGGGGGATAAGCAGTATTTT. Translating gives CASSAGQGDKQYF. The variable domain in full, completed from reference TRBV7-9 and TRBJ2-3, reads DTGVSQNPRHKITKRGQNVTFRCDPISEHNRLYWYRQTLGQGPEFLTYFQNEAQLEKSRLLSDRFSAERPKGSFSTLEIQRTEQGDSAMYLCASSAGQGDKQYFGPGTRLTVL.

The DNA for the CDR3 is TGTGCCAGCAGCTTAGTCTTCTTGAGGCTAGAGAAGGGTTACGAGCAGTACTTC. It is translated as CASSLVFLRLEKGYEQYF. V is TRBV7-2 and J is TRBJ2-7; D unclear. The CDR3 runs to 18 residues. The V gene's germline CDR1 is SGHTA and CDR2 FQGNSA. Trimming removed 1 base from V and 4 bases from J, with 23 bases in between.

The chain uses TRBV10-1 and TRBJ1-6, with D maybe TRBD1 (6 bases). This CDR3 is 14 amino acids long. Between the trimmed V and J ends, which lost 4 bases and 9 bases, there was a span of 13 bases. CDR1 and CDR2 from the germline V gene are WNHNN and SYGVQD (reference sequence). The CDR3: CASSVGTPGSPLHF. In DNA form, the CDR3 reads TGCGCCAGCAGTGTGGGGACACCGGGTTCACCCCTCCACTTT.

The rearrangement links TRBV27 to TRBJ2-2; TRBD2 agrees at 12 bases. From germline, CDR1 is MNHEY and CDR2 SMNVEV (reference sequence). The V segment lost 5 bases and the J segment 6 bases; nucleotides outside the gene matches: 7. The CDR3 contains 16 residues. The CDR3 DNA reads TGTGCCAGCAGTCAAATGACTAGCGGGGGTTCCGGGGAGCTGTTTTTT. It codes for CASSQMTSGGSGELFF.

V gene TRBV5-4 combines with J gene TRBJ2-2; 9 nucleotides agree with TRBD1. Germline V gene lookup returns CDR1 SGHNT and CDR2 YYREEE (reference sequence). The CDR3 contains 16 residues. V shed 3 bases, J shed 3 bases, and the junction held 6 bases outside the gene matches. CDR3 loop: CASSSRDRDYTGELFF. The CDR3 DNA is TGTGCCAGCAGCTCCCGGGACAGGGACTACACCGGGGAGCTGTTTTTT.

In its sample, this clone was seen once. The CDR3 here is CASSSTDRYTF. Written as DNA, the CDR3 is TGTGCCAGCAGTAGTACAGATCGCTACACCTTC. V usage is TRBV28 and J usage is TRBJ1-2; the D is unclear. Germline-derived CDR1 and CDR2 are MDHEN and SYDVKM. Trimming removed 5 bases from V and 9 bases from J, with 10 bases in between. The CDR3 has 11 amino acids.

The rearrangement joins TRBV6-6 to TRBJ1-4, with D possibly matching TRBD1 (6 bases). The germline CDR1 and CDR2 sequences are MNHNY and SVGAGI (reference sequence). Trimming took 8 bases from V and 12 from J, leaving 13 bases between them. The CDR3 spans 11 residues. In nucleotides, the CDR3 is TGTGCCAGCGCGTGGGGGCTAGAACTGTTTTTT. This codes for CASAWGLELFF.

J is TRBJ1-1 and V is TRBV3-1 (or the pseudogene TRBV3-2); the D is unclear. The CDR3 totals 17 residues. Trimming took off 2 bases at V and 5 bases at J, with 21 bases between the two ends. Germline loops: CDR1 LGHDT, CDR2 YNNKEL (reference sequence). CDR3 loop: CASSQKGPVLNGTEAFF. The CDR3 nucleotides read TGTGCCAGCAGCCAAAAGGGCCCGGTCCTAAATGGGACTGAAGCTTTCTTT.

The V gene is TRBV20-1, the J gene TRBJ2-2; D not certain. This CDR3 comprises 11 residues. The V gene's germline CDR1 is DFQATT and CDR2 SNEGSKA (reference sequence). V lost 4 bases and J lost 3, with 3 bases in between. CDR3 nucleotides: TGCAGTGCTACCTACACCGGGGAGCTGTTTTTT. It encodes CSATYTGELFF.

This chain links TRBV7-2 with TRBJ1-1, with D maybe TRBD1 (5 bases). V shed 6 bases and J shed 7 bases, with 15 bases lying between them. The CDR3 loop spans 13 amino acids. CDR1 is SGHTA and CDR2 is FQGNSA in the germline V gene. In DNA, the CDR3 is TGTGCCAGCAGTCCAGGACGGGGGAATGAAGCTTTCTTT. Protein: CASSPGRGNEAFF. Combining the CDR3 with reference TRBV7-2 and TRBJ1-1 gives the whole variable domain GAGVSQSPSNKVTEKGKDVELRCDPISGHTALYWYRQSLGQGLEFLIYFQGNSAPDKSGLPSDRFSAERTGGSVSTLTIQRTQQEDSAVYLCASSPGRGNEAFFGQGTRLTVV.

The chain joins TRBV9 to TRBJ2-7; D gene uncertain. V lost 2 bases and J 2 bases, leaving 17 bases between the germline ends. This CDR3 spans 16 amino acids. Germline CDR1 reads SGDLS; CDR2 reads YYNGEE. The CDR3 region is CASSVPKTGVAYEQYF. The CDR3, as DNA: TGTGCCAGCAGCGTCCCAAAGACGGGTGTGGCCTACGAGCAGTACTTC.

The V and J genes are TRBV15 and TRBJ1-5; D ambiguous. The CDR3 is 16 residues long. V dropped 0 bases and J dropped 1 base, with 10 bases sitting between them. Germline V gives CDR1 LNHNV, CDR2 YYDKDF (reference sequence). This CDR3 is CATSREFLGSNQPQHF. CDR3 DNA sequence: TGTGCCACCAGCAGAGAGTTTTTAGGGAGCAATCAGCCCCAGCATTTT.

The chain combines TRBV7-2 with TRBJ1-2; D might be TRBD1 (6 bases). Germline values: CDR1 SGHTA, CDR2 FQGNSA. Trimming stripped 1 base from V and 4 bases from J, with 19 bases between. CDR3 size: 17 residues. The DNA for the CDR3 is TGTGCCAGCAGCTTAGGAGTCTCAGGGGCTCTAGGCTATGGCTACACCTTC. Translation gives CASSLGVSGALGYGYTF.

The rearrangement joins TRBV28 to TRBJ2-4; D remains ambiguous. The CDR3 has 18 amino acids. Trimming shortened V by 4 bases and J by 0 bases, and 19 bases separated the two germline ends. Germline assignment: CDR1 MDHEN and CDR2 SYDVKM. The CDR3 DNA reads TGTGCCAGCAGTTCCCCTCTTCTCCCGAGTTTAGCCAAAAACATTCAGTACTTC. It encodes CASSSPLLPSLAKNIQYF.

This clone was detected once. The rearrangement joins TRBV9 to TRBJ1-1; tentative D call: TRBD1 (5 bases). Trimming stripped 6 bases from V and 6 bases from J, with 21 bases between. Germline V gives CDR1 SGDLS, CDR2 YYNGEE. The CDR3 sequence is 15 residues long. This CDR3 is CASTPWGGGAPEAFF. Here the CDR3 DNA reads TGTGCCAGCACCCCCTGGGGCGGAGGAGCCCCTGAAGCTTTCTTT.

The CDR3 sequence is CASSLSRAGDLGEQFF. Written as DNA, the CDR3 is TGCGCCAGCAGCTTGTCGCGAGCGGGAGATCTTGGTGAGCAGTTCTTC. The rearrangement links TRBV5-1 to TRBJ2-1, with 8 bases matching TRBD2. The CDR3 is 16 amino acids. After removal of 1 base from V and 9 bases from J, the junction contained 12 bases not matched to a gene. Germline CDR1 is SGHRS and CDR2 is YFSETQ.

This sequence joins TRBV7-2 and TRBJ1-4, with TRBD1 identical over 7 bases. The CDR3 length is 15 residues. The J segment lost 3 bases and the V segment lost 1 base, leaving 2 bases of the junction unmatched. CDR1 and CDR2 (germline): SGHTA, FQGNSA. The CDR3 sequence is CASSLDTGANEKLFF. The CDR3 DNA reads TGTGCCAGCAGCTTAGATACAGGGGCTAATGAAAAACTGTTTTTT.